Listed below are T cell receptor beta chains from one sample, sequenced in a study of CD8 T cells in Susac syndrome. TCRdb called the immunoSEQ multiplex PCR reads again in MiXCR, with one record for every CDR3 protein. The repertoire consists of 250,000 to 350,000 distinct CDR3 sequences, with about 92% occurring once and the leading ten covering approximately 0.065%. Sequencing was done on a sample of CD4+ T cells from PBMCs. The receptors originated from a human donor with multiple sclerosis. Each CDR3 is given with its conserved first and last residue. Each record gives: J gene, V gene, D gene, clone size, CDR3 protein, CDR3 DNA. The D gene is left open where the match is weak. A row's size may be missing; if present it is once, few, many or a size class.

TRBJ1-2,TRBV5-1,TRBD1,once,CASSPRDRVHRYGYTF,TGCGCCAGCAGTCCTCGGGACAGGGTCCATCGGTATGGCTACACCTTC
TRBJ1-1,TRBV19,.,.,CASSIGESEAFF,TGTGCCAGTAGTATAGGCGAGAGCGAAGCTTTCTTT
TRBJ1-5,TRBV29-1,TRBD1,.,CSVDGQGDQPQHF,TGCAGCGTAGACGGACAGGGGGATCAGCCCCAGCATTTT
TRBJ2-7,TRBV5-1,.,.,CASSWAEGYEQYF,TGCGCCAGCAGCTGGGCCGAGGGCTACGAGCAGTACTTC
TRBJ1-1,TRBV7-9,.,.,CASSSGTGGANTEAFF,TGTGCCAGCAGCTCCGGAACGGGGGGCGCGAACACTGAAGCTTTCTTT
TRBJ2-2,TRBV12-3/TRBV12-4,TRBD1,.,CASRPRGQGAKELFF,TGTGCCAGCAGACCACGGGGACAGGGGGCGAAGGAGCTGTTTTTT
TRBJ1-4,TRBV20-1,TRBD1,.,CSAPMTGPNEKLFF,TGCAGTGCCCCGATGACAGGGCCTAATGAAAAACTGTTTTTT
TRBJ2-1,TRBV11-2,.,.,CASSLVARTVPANEQFF,TGTGCCAGCAGCTTAGTTGCCCGGACAGTCCCGGCCAATGAGCAGTTCTTC
TRBJ2-1,TRBV7-2,.,.,CASSLTRGGIEEQFF,TGTGCCAGCAGCTTAACTCGCGGGGGCATTGAGGAGCAGTTCTTC
TRBJ2-3,TRBV7-6,.,.,CASSYSRRVPPTDTQYF,TGTGCCAGCAGCTACAGTCGCCGGGTCCCCCCCACAGATACGCAGTATTTT
TRBJ2-5,TRBV7-2,TRBD2,.,CASELAGMYQETQYF,TGTGCCAGCGAGCTAGCGGGGATGTACCAAGAGACCCAGTACTTC
TRBJ2-1,TRBV11-2,.,once,CASRGFASYNEQFF,TGTGCCAGCAGGGGTTTCGCCTCCTACAATGAGCAGTTCTTC
TRBJ2-3,TRBV20-1,.,.,CSARTVDTQYF,TGCAGTGCTAGAACCGTGGATACGCAGTATTTT
TRBJ2-7,TRBV18,TRBD1,few,CASSRTGGYEQYF,TGTGCCAGCTCACGGACAGGGGGGTACGAGCAGTACTTC
TRBJ2-1,TRBV2,.,.,CASIREKNNNEQFF,TGTGCCAGCATCCGGGAGAAGAACAACAATGAGCAGTTCTTC
TRBJ2-5,TRBV6-6,.,.,CASSDRALRYF,TGTGCCAGCAGCGACCGGGCCCTAAGATACTTC
TRBJ1-2,TRBV25-1,.,.,CASSSTAGSPGGYTF,TGTGCCAGCAGTTCCACCGCCGGGAGCCCCGGGGGCTACACCTTC
TRBJ2-1,TRBV12-3/TRBV12-4,TRBD1,.,CASSSRQGAGNEQFF,TGTGCCAGCAGTTCCCGACAGGGGGCGGGAAATGAGCAGTTCTTC
TRBJ2-7,TRBV28,.,.,CASSSYRDEQYF,TGTGCCAGCAGTTCATACAGGGACGAGCAGTACTTC
TRBJ2-7,TRBV11-2,TRBD2,.,CASSLDGGDFSYEQYF,TGTGCCAGCAGCTTAGATGGGGGGGACTTTTCCTACGAGCAGTACTTC
TRBJ2-2,TRBV6-6,.,.,CASKGQGSNTGELFF,TGTGCCAGCAAGGGCCAGGGGTCTAACACCGGGGAGCTGTTTTTT
TRBJ2-3,TRBV20-1,.,.,CSARVGSTDTQYF,TGCAGTGCCAGGGTGGGGAGCACAGATACGCAGTATTTT
TRBJ1-2,TRBV5-1,.,.,CASSLDGRGASYGYTF,TGCGCCAGCAGCTTGGATGGTCGGGGGGCAAGTTATGGCTACACCTTC
TRBJ2-7,TRBV21-1,.,.,CAIKTGTLNEQYF,TGTGCCATCAAGACAGGTACCTTGAACGAGCAGTACTTC
TRBJ2-1,TRBV11-1,TRBD2,.,CASSGLAGENEQFF,TGTGCCAGCAGCGGACTAGCGGGGGAGAATGAGCAGTTCTTC
TRBJ2-3,TRBV10-3,TRBD2,.,CAISVDSGGSTDTQYF,TGTGCCATCAGTGTCGATAGCGGGGGCTCCACAGATACGCAGTATTTT
TRBJ2-1,TRBV25-1,.,once,CASSGFPGVDEQFF,TGTGCCAGCAGTGGTTTCCCAGGGGTAGATGAGCAGTTCTTC
TRBJ2-5,TRBV18,TRBD2,.,CASSPPAGGPRETQYF,TGTGCCAGCTCACCACCGGCGGGAGGGCCCAGAGAGACCCAGTACTTC
TRBJ2-5,TRBV10-3,.,.,CAISELLGETQYF,TGTGCCATCAGTGAACTGCTAGGGGAGACCCAGTACTTC
TRBJ2-7,TRBV29-1,TRBD2,.,CSVASPGTRHEQYF,TGCAGCGTTGCCTCCCCCGGGACTAGACACGAGCAGTACTTC
TRBJ1-4,TRBV28,TRBD1,.,CASSKTDRGRLGEKLFF,TGTGCCAGCAGCAAAACGGACAGGGGGCGTCTTGGGGAAAAACTGTTTTTT
TRBJ2-7,TRBV7-2,.,.,CASSLGRLERQYF,TGTGCCAGCAGCTTAGGACGGTTAGAAAGGCAGTACTTC